These 11 T cell receptor beta chains were sequenced from one sample in a study of CD8 T cells in Susac syndrome. Reverse transcription of roughly 0.5 to 1 ug RNA was carried out with random hexamers. One entry per CDR3 protein, called by TCRdb with MiXCR from the immunoSEQ multiplex PCR reads. This sample has about 130,000 distinct CDR3 sequences, with approximately 95% found just once. The material sequenced was CD8+ T cells from PBMCs. The source is a human donor with Susac syndrome.

The chain links TRBV27 to TRBJ1-1, with D perhaps matching TRBD1 (6 bases). The CDR3 sequence is 13 residues long. CDR1 and CDR2 (germline): MNHEY, SMNVEV (reference sequence). Trimming shortened V by 2 bases and J by 8 bases, and 12 bases separated the two germline ends. The CDR3 here is CASSLRGGPEAFF. CDR3 coding DNA: TGTGCCAGCAGTTTAAGGGGGGGGCCGGAAGCTTTCTTT.

This clonotype was picked up one time. J is TRBJ2-3 and V is TRBV3-1; D might be TRBD1 (6 bases). The V end was cut by 8 bases, the J end by 8 bases, with 17 bases between. This CDR3 region has 13 residues. Per the germline V gene, CDR1 is LGHDT and CDR2 is YNNKEL (reference sequence). The CDR3 sequence: CASRTPQGATQYF. Written as DNA, the CDR3 is TGTGCCAGCCGGACCCCACAGGGCGCTACGCAGTATTTT.

This chain uses TRBV15 with TRBJ2-5, with TRBD2 matching 10 bases. The J segment lost 6 bases and the V segment lost 0 bases, leaving 16 bases of the junction unmatched. Germline V gene data show CDR1 as LNHNV and CDR2 as YYDKDF (reference sequence). This CDR3 contains 19 residues. The CDR3 DNA reads as TGTGCCACCAGCAGAGATGCATGGAGAGAGCGGGAGGGCCATCAGACCCAGTACTTC. Amino acids: CATSRDAWREREGHQTQYF.

The chain has TRBV4-1 and TRBJ2-1; 10 bases agree with TRBD2. Germline V lookup: CDR1 MGHRA, CDR2 YSYEKL. V was pared by 4 bases and J by 4 bases, with 10 bases of the junction left unmatched. The CDR3 length is 17 residues. The CDR3 spells CASSPEPLAGKYNEQFF. CDR3 coding DNA: TGCGCCAGCAGCCCTGAACCACTAGCGGGAAAATACAATGAGCAGTTCTTC.

The chain combines TRBV5-6 with TRBJ2-7; D tentatively reads TRBD1 or TRBD2 (6 bases each). V was pared by 7 bases and J by 3 bases, with 20 bases between. Germline V CDR1 and CDR2: SGHDT, YYEEEE. The CDR3 has 15 amino acids. This CDR3 is CASSSPGARGYEQYF. The CDR3 DNA sequence: TGTGCCAGCTCTTCTCCGGGAGCCAGGGGCTACGAGCAGTACTTC.

This clonotype appeared a single time. J is TRBJ2-5 and V is TRBV24-1, with 7 positions matching TRBD1. The germline V gene encodes CDR1 KGHDR and CDR2 SFDVKD. Trimming at V came to 3 bases and at J to 4 bases, leaving 4 bases not matched to a gene. This CDR3 comprises 14 residues. CDR3 nucleotide sequence: TGTGCCACCAGTGATCACAGGGGTTTAGAGACCCAGTACTTC. This sequence encodes CATSDHRGLETQYF.

The V and J genes are TRBV3-1 and TRBJ2-3, with D perhaps being TRBD1 or TRBD2 (5 bases each). The V gene's germline CDR1 is LGHDT and CDR2 YNNKEL (reference sequence). There are 16 residues in the CDR3. The V end was cut by 0 bases, the J end by 0 bases, with 10 bases between. The CDR3 spells CASSQDLGPSTDTQYF. The CDR3 region has the DNA TGTGCCAGCAGCCAAGATTTGGGACCTAGCACAGATACGCAGTATTTT.

The rearrangement uses TRBV20-1 and TRBJ1-2; D is undetermined. The CDR3 consists of 12 residues. Germline CDR1 reads DFQATT; CDR2 reads SNEGSKA (reference sequence). V lost 4 bases and J lost 10, with 16 bases in between. This CDR3 is CSATHLTSVYTF. The CDR3 DNA sequence: TGCAGTGCTACCCACCTAACGTCCGTCTACACCTTC.

This rearrangement joins TRBV7-9 to TRBJ2-7; D remains ambiguous. Between the trimmed V and J ends, which lost 10 bases and 2 bases, there was a span of 9 bases. CDR1 is SEHNR, CDR2 FQNEAQ, per germline (reference sequence). This CDR3 has 11 amino acids. The CDR3 sequence is CAISGAYEQYF. The CDR3 DNA is TGTGCCATCTCTGGGGCCTACGAGCAGTACTTC.

The chain carries TRBV3-1 and TRBJ1-2; D unclear. CDR3 length equals 16 residues. The germline gives CDR1 LGHDT, CDR2 YNNKEL (reference sequence). The V and J ends lost 2 bases and 4 bases respectively, with 17 bases between them. The CDR3 protein is CASSQKAPQASYGYTF. The CDR3 bases are TGTGCCAGCAGCCAAAAGGCCCCTCAGGCATCCTATGGCTACACCTTC.

The chain links TRBV3-1 to TRBJ2-2, with 12 bases matching TRBD2. The CDR3 sequence is 16 residues long. With V trimmed by 6 bases and J by 2 bases, 4 bases remained unmatched. CDR1 is LGHDT and CDR2 is YNNKEL in the germline V gene (reference sequence). The DNA for the CDR3 is TGTGCCAGCAGACTAGGACTAGCGGGAAACACCGGGGAGCTGTTTTTT. Its protein product is CASRLGLAGNTGELFF. Full variable domain (rest looked up from reference TRBV3-1 and TRBJ2-2): DTAVSQTPKYLVTQMGNDKSIKCEQNLGHDTMYWYKQDSKKFLKIMFSYNNKELIINETVPNRFSPKSPDKAHLNLHINSLELGDSAVYFCASRLGLAGNTGELFFGEGSRLTVL.